The text below deals with one T cell receptor (beta chain). Sequencing of TCRbeta CDR3 at survey depth gave sequences and template counts. Here immunoSEQ multiplex PCR was the method, and the copy in TCRdb shows in-frame clones only, minus some. The sample includes fewer than 30,000 clones, around 70% of them seen just once. These data belong to a study of tissue T cells after allogeneic stem cell transplantation. V lost 0 bases to trimming and J lost 4 bases, with 10 bases between them. CDR3 length: 14 amino acids. Per the germline V gene, CDR1 is SGHRS and CDR2 is YFSETQ. The J gene is TRBJ1-2, the V gene TRBV5-1; D gene unclear. This TCR was sampled from a female donor over 55 with lung cancer. This material consisted of tissue from the ileum, taken at autopsy. CDR3 bases: TGCGCCAGCAGCTTGGATCTGGACCCCTATGGCTACACCTTC. It yields the protein CASSLDLDPYGYTF.